Sequencing of this T cell receptor (beta chain) was carried out in a study of spatial heterogeneity in lung cancer. J was trimmed by 6 bases and V by 10 bases; bases with no gene match: 5. Germline V gene sequence: CDR1 ENHRY, CDR2 SYGVKD. The CDR3 is 11 amino acids. TCRdb itself ran the 5' RACE reads through MiXCR, one entry per CDR3 protein. The data show about 2,000 distinct CDR3 sequences, with over 20% seen just once and approximately 10% held by the top ten. Stated time point: sample taken at primary tumor resection. Study-level findings and limits: It was found that expanded intratumoral alpha and beta TCR counts tracked tumor mutation counts.

This clonotype was picked up a small number of times. No antigen is known for it. The library was prepared for alpha chains; this beta chain is a stray read, so its frequency means little. The chain carries TRBV10-3 and TRBJ2-7; 8 bases are a match to TRBD2. The sequence derives from a male donor with early-stage non-small cell lung cancer. The input for sequencing was lung tumor tissue, taken at surgery. CDR3 amino acids: CATQRGFEQYF. In DNA, the CDR3 is TGTGCCACCCAGCGGGGGTTCGAGCAGTACTTC.